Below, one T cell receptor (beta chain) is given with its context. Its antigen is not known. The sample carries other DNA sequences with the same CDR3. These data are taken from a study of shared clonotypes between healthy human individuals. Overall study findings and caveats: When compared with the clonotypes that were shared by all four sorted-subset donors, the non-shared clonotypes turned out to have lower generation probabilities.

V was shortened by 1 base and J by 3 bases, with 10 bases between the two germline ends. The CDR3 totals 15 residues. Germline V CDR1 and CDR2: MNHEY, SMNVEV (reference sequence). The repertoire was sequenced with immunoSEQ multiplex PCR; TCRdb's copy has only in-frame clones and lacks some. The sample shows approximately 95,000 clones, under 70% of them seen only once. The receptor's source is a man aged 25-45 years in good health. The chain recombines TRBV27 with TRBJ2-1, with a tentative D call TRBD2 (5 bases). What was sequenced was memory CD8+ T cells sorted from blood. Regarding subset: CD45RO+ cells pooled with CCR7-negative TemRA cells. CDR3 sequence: CASSLFAGGYNEQFF. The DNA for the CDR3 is TGTGCCAGCAGTTTATTTGCGGGTGGCTACAATGAGCAGTTCTTC.